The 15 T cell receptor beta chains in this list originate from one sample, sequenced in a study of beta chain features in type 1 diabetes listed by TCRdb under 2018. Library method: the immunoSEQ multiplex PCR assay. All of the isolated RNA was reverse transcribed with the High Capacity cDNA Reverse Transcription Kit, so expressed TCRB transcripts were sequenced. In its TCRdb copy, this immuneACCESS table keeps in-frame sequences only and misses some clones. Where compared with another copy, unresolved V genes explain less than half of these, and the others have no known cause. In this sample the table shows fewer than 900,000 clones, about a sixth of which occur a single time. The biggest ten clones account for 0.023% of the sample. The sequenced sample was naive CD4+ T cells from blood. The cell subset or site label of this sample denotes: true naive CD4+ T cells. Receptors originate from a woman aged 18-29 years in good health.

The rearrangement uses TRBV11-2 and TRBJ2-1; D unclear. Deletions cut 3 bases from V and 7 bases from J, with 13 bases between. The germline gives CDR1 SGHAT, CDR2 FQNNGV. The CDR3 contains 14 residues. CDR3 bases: TGTGCCAGCAGCTTTTTGAACTATAATAATGAGCAGTTCTTC. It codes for CASSFLNYNNEQFF.

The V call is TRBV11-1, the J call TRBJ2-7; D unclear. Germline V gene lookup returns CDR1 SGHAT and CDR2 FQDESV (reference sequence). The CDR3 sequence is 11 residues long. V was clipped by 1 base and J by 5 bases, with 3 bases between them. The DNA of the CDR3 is TGTGCCAGCAGCTTAGTAGACGAGCAGTACTTC. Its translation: CASSLVDEQYF.

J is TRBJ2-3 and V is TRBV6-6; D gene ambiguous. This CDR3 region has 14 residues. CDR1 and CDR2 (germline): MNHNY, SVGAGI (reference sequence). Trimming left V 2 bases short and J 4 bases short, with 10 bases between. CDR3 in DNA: TGTGCCAGCAGTTACGAAGGGTTCCCAGATACGCAGTATTTT. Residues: CASSYEGFPDTQYF.

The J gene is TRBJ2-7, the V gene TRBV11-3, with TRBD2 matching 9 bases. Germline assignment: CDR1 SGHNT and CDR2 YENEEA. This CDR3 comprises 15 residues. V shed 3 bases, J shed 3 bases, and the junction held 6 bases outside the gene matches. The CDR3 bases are TGTGCCAGCAGCTTGGGCGGGGGGGATAACTACGAGCAGTACTTC. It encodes CASSLGGGDNYEQYF.

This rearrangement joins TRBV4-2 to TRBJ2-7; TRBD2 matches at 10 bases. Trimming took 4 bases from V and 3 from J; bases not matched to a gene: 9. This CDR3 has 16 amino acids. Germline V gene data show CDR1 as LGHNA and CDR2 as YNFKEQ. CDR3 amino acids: CASSRSSSGGNYEQYF. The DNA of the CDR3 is TGTGCCAGCAGCCGTAGCTCTAGCGGGGGAAACTACGAGCAGTACTTC.

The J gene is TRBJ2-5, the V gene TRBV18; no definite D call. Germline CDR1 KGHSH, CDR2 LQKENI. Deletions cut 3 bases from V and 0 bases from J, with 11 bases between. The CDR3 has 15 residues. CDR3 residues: CASSPAKGNQETQYF. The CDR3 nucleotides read TGTGCCAGCTCACCCGCAAAGGGAAACCAAGAGACCCAGTACTTC. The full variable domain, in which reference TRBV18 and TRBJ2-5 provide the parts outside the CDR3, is NAGVMQNPRHLVRRRGQEARLRCSPMKGHSHVYWYRQLPEEGLKFMVYLQKENIIDESGMPKERFSAEFPKEGPSILRIQQVVRGDSAAYFCASSPAKGNQETQYFGPGTRLLVL.

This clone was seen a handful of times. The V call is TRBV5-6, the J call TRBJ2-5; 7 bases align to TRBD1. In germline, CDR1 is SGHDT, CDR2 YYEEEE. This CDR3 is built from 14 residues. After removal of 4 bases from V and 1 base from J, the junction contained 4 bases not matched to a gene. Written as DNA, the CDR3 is TGTGCCAGCAGCGCGGACAGGAGCCAAGAGACCCAGTACTTC. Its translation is CASSADRSQETQYF.

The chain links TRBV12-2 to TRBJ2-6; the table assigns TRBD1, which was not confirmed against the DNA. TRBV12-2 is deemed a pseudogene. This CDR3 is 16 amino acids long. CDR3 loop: CASLRQGISGANVLTF. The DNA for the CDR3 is TGTGCAAGTCTACGACAGGGGATCTCTGGGGCCAACGTCCTGACTTTC.

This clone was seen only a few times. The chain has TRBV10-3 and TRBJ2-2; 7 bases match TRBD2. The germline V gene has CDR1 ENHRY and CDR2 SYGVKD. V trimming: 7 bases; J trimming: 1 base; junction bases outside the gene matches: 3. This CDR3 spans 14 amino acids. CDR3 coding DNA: TGTGCCATCAAGGAGCGGGAGAACACCGGGGAGCTGTTTTTT. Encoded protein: CAIKERENTGELFF.

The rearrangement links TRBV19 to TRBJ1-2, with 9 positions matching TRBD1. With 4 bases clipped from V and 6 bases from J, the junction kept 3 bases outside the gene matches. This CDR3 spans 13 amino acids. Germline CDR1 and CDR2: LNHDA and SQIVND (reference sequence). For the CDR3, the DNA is TGTGCCAGTAGTACTGGACAGGGGAATGGCTACACCTTC. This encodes CASSTGQGNGYTF.

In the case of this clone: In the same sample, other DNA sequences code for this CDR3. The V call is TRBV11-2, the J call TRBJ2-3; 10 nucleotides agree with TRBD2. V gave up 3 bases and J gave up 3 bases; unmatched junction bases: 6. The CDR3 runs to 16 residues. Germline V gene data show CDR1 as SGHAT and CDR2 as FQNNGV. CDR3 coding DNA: TGTGCCAGCAGCTTTAGACTAGCGGGTCGGACAGATACGCAGTATTTT. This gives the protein CASSFRLAGRTDTQYF.

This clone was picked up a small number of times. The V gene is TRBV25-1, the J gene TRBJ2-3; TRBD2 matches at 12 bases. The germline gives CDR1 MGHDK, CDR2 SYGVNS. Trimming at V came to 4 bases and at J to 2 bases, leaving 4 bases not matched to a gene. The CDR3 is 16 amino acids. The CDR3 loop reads CASSASSGRATDTQYF. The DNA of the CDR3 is TGTGCCAGCAGTGCATCTAGCGGGAGGGCCACAGATACGCAGTATTTT.

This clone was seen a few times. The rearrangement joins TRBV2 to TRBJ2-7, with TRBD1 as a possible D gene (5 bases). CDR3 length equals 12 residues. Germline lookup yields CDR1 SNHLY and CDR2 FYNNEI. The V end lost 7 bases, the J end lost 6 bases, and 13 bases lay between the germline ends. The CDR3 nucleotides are TGTGCCAGCAACCTAAGGGGTTCCGAGCAGTACTTC. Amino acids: CASNLRGSEQYF.

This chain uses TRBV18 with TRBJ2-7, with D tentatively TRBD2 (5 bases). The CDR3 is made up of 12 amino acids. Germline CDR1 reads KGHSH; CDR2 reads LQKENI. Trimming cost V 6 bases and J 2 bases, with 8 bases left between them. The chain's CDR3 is CASSGEPYEQYF. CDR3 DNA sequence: TGTGCCAGCTCCGGGGAACCCTACGAGCAGTACTTC.

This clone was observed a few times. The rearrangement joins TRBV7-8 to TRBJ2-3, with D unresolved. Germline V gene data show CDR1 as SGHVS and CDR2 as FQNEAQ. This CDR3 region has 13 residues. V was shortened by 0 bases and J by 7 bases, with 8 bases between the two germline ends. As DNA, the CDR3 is TGTGCCAGCAGCTTAGCGGTCAAGAATACGCAGTATTTT. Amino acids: CASSLAVKNTQYF.